Sequencing of this T cell receptor beta chain was carried out in a study of shared clonotypes between healthy human individuals. Per the germline V gene, CDR1 is MNHEY and CDR2 is SMNVEV (reference sequence). J was trimmed by 2 bases and V by 4 bases; bases with no gene match: 3. This CDR3 has 15 residues. Clones were sequenced by immunoSEQ multiplex PCR, and TCRdb holds only the in-frame ones, with some missing. Of over 2,000,000 clones detected, about 94% appear once; the ten largest clones hold roughly 1.7%. Naive CD8 cells were CD45RO-negative, positively selected for CCR7, excluding terminally differentiated effector memory CD45RA+ cells.

The chain is built from TRBV27 and TRBJ2-1; 9 bases match TRBD1. Sequencing used naive CD8+ T cells from PBMCs. This TCR derives from a man between 18 and 29 years old in good health. Some clones in this sample may be carry-over from other donors' samples. CDR3 DNA sequence: TGTGCCAGCAGTTGGGACAGGGAACCCTACAATGAGCAGTTCTTC. It encodes CASSWDREPYNEQFF.